The rows below give T cell receptor beta chains drawn from one sample of a study of regulatory T cells in long-lasting Graves disease. TCRdb ran MiXCR on the multiplex PCR reads and lists one entry per CDR3 protein. The table includes 400,000 or so distinct CDR3 sequences, around 24% detected once. This material consisted of peripheral blood mononuclear cells (PBMCs), taken when the disease was refractory, from a patient treated with antithyroid drugs. The receptors derive from a female donor with Graves disease. Both conserved end residues are part of each CDR3. A D gene is named only where the DNA matches it firmly. Expanded clones get a size class; other rows say once, few or many, or leave the size out.

j_call: TRBJ1-5
d_call: .
v_call: TRBV30
clone_size: many
cdr3_nt: TGTGCCTGGAGTGTATCAGTCCCGAGGGCCAATCAGCCCCAGCATTTT
cdr3_aa: CAWSVSVPRANQPQHF

j_call: TRBJ2-5
d_call: .
v_call: TRBV7-6
clone_size: .
cdr3_nt: TGTGCCAGCAGTTTCAGCGGGCTCCTACAAGAGACCCAGTACTTC
cdr3_aa: CASSFSGLLQETQYF

j_call: TRBJ1-1
d_call: .
v_call: TRBV2
clone_size: few
cdr3_nt: TGTGCCAGTCAAACCCGAGTAATGAACACTGAAGCTTTCTTT
cdr3_aa: CASQTRVMNTEAFF

j_call: TRBJ2-2
d_call: TRBD2
v_call: TRBV2
clone_size: many
cdr3_nt: TGTGCCAGCGGGACTAGCGGGACCGGGGAGCTGTTTTTT
cdr3_aa: CASGTSGTGELFF

j_call: TRBJ2-5
d_call: .
v_call: TRBV28
clone_size: .
cdr3_nt: TGTGCCAGCAGCCCCGGCGGCCCCGGGACCCAGTACTTC
cdr3_aa: CASSPGGPGTQYF

j_call: TRBJ2-5
d_call: .
v_call: TRBV7-2
clone_size: .
cdr3_nt: TGTGCCAGCAGCGGTTCGGTGGCCGAGACCCAGTACTTC
cdr3_aa: CASSGSVAETQYF

j_call: TRBJ2-1
d_call: .
v_call: TRBV27
clone_size: .
cdr3_nt: TGTGCCAGCAGTTTATCGCTCGCCTTTGGCGGGGCGATGGTTGGTGAGCAGTTCTTC
cdr3_aa: CASSLSLAFGGAMVGEQFF

j_call: TRBJ2-7
d_call: TRBD1
v_call: TRBV29-1
clone_size: many
cdr3_nt: TGCAGCGTTAAGGGGGCTGGAGCCTACGAGCAGTACTTC
cdr3_aa: CSVKGAGAYEQYF

j_call: TRBJ1-2
d_call: .
v_call: TRBV29-1
clone_size: few
cdr3_nt: TGCATCGGCGGTGGACCCAACTATGGCTACACCTTC
cdr3_aa: CIGGGPNYGYTF

j_call: TRBJ2-7
d_call: TRBD2
v_call: TRBV3-1
clone_size: few
cdr3_nt: TGTGCCAGCAGCCAAGAAGTGGGAGGGCCTTACGAGCAGTACTTC
cdr3_aa: CASSQEVGGPYEQYF

j_call: TRBJ2-7
d_call: TRBD1
v_call: TRBV7-9
clone_size: many
cdr3_nt: TGTGCCAGCAGCTTGCGGGACAGGGGCCACGAGCAGTACTTC
cdr3_aa: CASSLRDRGHEQYF

j_call: TRBJ2-7
d_call: TRBD2
v_call: TRBV2
clone_size: many
cdr3_nt: TGTGCCAGCAGTCCCCGGGTAGCGGGAGCCTACGAGCAGTACTTC
cdr3_aa: CASSPRVAGAYEQYF

j_call: TRBJ1-2
d_call: .
v_call: TRBV6-1
clone_size: many
cdr3_nt: TGTGCCAGCAGGGCCGGACAACTCTCGGATGGCTACACCTTC
cdr3_aa: CASRAGQLSDGYTF

j_call: TRBJ1-5
d_call: .
v_call: TRBV19
clone_size: .
cdr3_nt: TGTGCCAGTAGACACAACAGGATACGGAATAGCAATCAGCCCCAGCATTTT
cdr3_aa: CASRHNRIRNSNQPQHF

j_call: TRBJ2-2
d_call: TRBD1
v_call: TRBV24-1
clone_size: few
cdr3_nt: TGTGCCACCGAGACAGGGGTAGGCACCGGGGAGCTGTTTTTT
cdr3_aa: CATETGVGTGELFF

j_call: TRBJ2-5
d_call: .
v_call: TRBV5-1
clone_size: many
cdr3_nt: TGTGCCAGCAGCTTAGAGGGCGAGACCCAGTACTTC
cdr3_aa: CASSLEGETQYF

j_call: TRBJ2-5
d_call: .
v_call: TRBV2
clone_size: many
cdr3_nt: TGTGCCAGCAGTACCCGTAAGGCAGAGACCCAGTACTTC
cdr3_aa: CASSTRKAETQYF

j_call: TRBJ2-7
d_call: .
v_call: TRBV30
clone_size: .
cdr3_nt: TGTGCCTGGAGTCCCCCGTTAGGGGGAAGAGGCTACGAGCAGTACTTC
cdr3_aa: CAWSPPLGGRGYEQYF

j_call: TRBJ2-7
d_call: TRBD1
v_call: TRBV7-9
clone_size: .
cdr3_nt: TGTGCCAGCAGCGGGGACAGGGTCCTCGAGCAGTACTTC
cdr3_aa: CASSGDRVLEQYF

j_call: TRBJ2-7
d_call: .
v_call: TRBV20-1
clone_size: many
cdr3_nt: TGCAGTGCTAGTACGAAGCTGTCTACTTACGAGCAGTACTTC
cdr3_aa: CSASTKLSTYEQYF

j_call: TRBJ1-2
d_call: .
v_call: TRBV29-1
clone_size: .
cdr3_nt: TGCAGCGCCCCATCAACCGCTAACTATGGCTACACCTTC
cdr3_aa: CSAPSTANYGYTF

j_call: TRBJ1-1
d_call: .
v_call: TRBV7-8
clone_size: many
cdr3_nt: TGTGCCAGCAGCTTAACATATGAAGCTTTCTTT
cdr3_aa: CASSLTYEAFF

j_call: TRBJ2-2
d_call: TRBD2
v_call: TRBV6-1
clone_size: few
cdr3_nt: TGTGCCAGCAGTACCTGGACTAGCAACACCGGGGAGCTGTTTTTT
cdr3_aa: CASSTWTSNTGELFF

j_call: TRBJ1-1
d_call: TRBD1
v_call: TRBV6-5
clone_size: .
cdr3_nt: TGTGCCAGCAGTTTAACAGGGGGTTCTGATGAAGCTTTCTTT
cdr3_aa: CASSLTGGSDEAFF

j_call: TRBJ2-1
d_call: .
v_call: TRBV6-1
clone_size: few
cdr3_nt: TGTGCCAGTCAAAGCGTTAGCTCCTACAATGAGCAGTTCTTC
cdr3_aa: CASQSVSSYNEQFF

j_call: TRBJ1-3
d_call: TRBD1
v_call: TRBV2
clone_size: .
cdr3_nt: TGTGCCAGCAGTGAAGACAGGGGTGGAAACACCATATATTTT
cdr3_aa: CASSEDRGGNTIYF

j_call: TRBJ1-1
d_call: TRBD1
v_call: TRBV5-6
clone_size: .
cdr3_nt: TGTGCCAGCAGGAGGTCAGGGGGCTACACTGAAGCTTTCTTT
cdr3_aa: CASRRSGGYTEAFF

j_call: TRBJ1-1
d_call: .
v_call: TRBV30
clone_size: .
cdr3_nt: TGTGCCTGGAGGAGGGGGGGCACGAACACTGAAGCTTTCTTT
cdr3_aa: CAWRRGGTNTEAFF

j_call: TRBJ2-5
d_call: .
v_call: TRBV9
clone_size: .
cdr3_nt: TGTGCCAGCAGCGCATACAGGGAAGGAGAGACCCAGTACTTC
cdr3_aa: CASSAYREGETQYF

j_call: TRBJ2-1
d_call: TRBD2
v_call: TRBV29-1
clone_size: few
cdr3_nt: TGCAGCGTTGGGTCCCCTAGCGGGAGGCAATACAATGAGCAGTTCTTC
cdr3_aa: CSVGSPSGRQYNEQFF

j_call: TRBJ2-7
d_call: TRBD2
v_call: TRBV20-1
clone_size: .
cdr3_nt: TGCAGTGCTCGACTAGCGGGAGGGAGCTCCTACGAGCAGTACTTC
cdr3_aa: CSARLAGGSSYEQYF

j_call: TRBJ2-5
d_call: TRBD2
v_call: TRBV7-3
clone_size: many
cdr3_nt: TGTGCCAGCAGCCCGACTAGCGGGAGAGGAGAGACCCAGTACTTC
cdr3_aa: CASSPTSGRGETQYF

j_call: TRBJ2-1
d_call: .
v_call: TRBV5-1
clone_size: few
cdr3_nt: TGCGCCAGCAGCGCGGGACAGAACTACAATGAGCAGTTCTTC
cdr3_aa: CASSAGQNYNEQFF

j_call: TRBJ2-5
d_call: .
v_call: TRBV30
clone_size: many
cdr3_nt: TGTGCCTGGAAGGGTGAGACCCAGTACTTC
cdr3_aa: CAWKGETQYF

j_call: TRBJ2-2
d_call: .
v_call: TRBV7-2
clone_size: many
cdr3_nt: TGTGCCAGCAGCCATTGGACACAAACCGGGGAGCTGTTTTTT
cdr3_aa: CASSHWTQTGELFF

j_call: TRBJ2-1
d_call: .
v_call: TRBV24-1
clone_size: .
cdr3_nt: TGTGCCACCAGTGATTTGTCTGCAGGCTCGAAGATGAATGAGCAGTTCTTC
cdr3_aa: CATSDLSAGSKMNEQFF

j_call: TRBJ1-1
d_call: .
v_call: TRBV2
clone_size: many
cdr3_nt: TGTGCCAGCAGTGAGTGGAGGAACACTGAAGCTTTCTTT
cdr3_aa: CASSEWRNTEAFF

j_call: TRBJ1-5
d_call: TRBD1
v_call: TRBV28
clone_size: many
cdr3_nt: TGTGCCAGCAGTTTAGGCAGGGGGGTCAGTGTCAATCAGCCCCAGCATTTT
cdr3_aa: CASSLGRGVSVNQPQHF

j_call: TRBJ1-3
d_call: TRBD1
v_call: TRBV6-2/TRBV6-3
clone_size: few
cdr3_nt: TGTGCCAGCAGTTACTCAATAATAGGGACAGGGAGTGGAAACACCATATATTTT
cdr3_aa: CASSYSIIGTGSGNTIYF

j_call: TRBJ1-2
d_call: .
v_call: TRBV12-3/TRBV12-4
clone_size: .
cdr3_nt: TGTGCCAGCAGTTTCGGGACCGGTGAGGGTGGCTACACCTTC
cdr3_aa: CASSFGTGEGGYTF

j_call: TRBJ1-5
d_call: TRBD1
v_call: TRBV20-1
clone_size: few
cdr3_nt: TGCAGTGCTAGAGATCCCGGACAGGGCGATTTTAGCAATCAGCCCCAGCATTTT
cdr3_aa: CSARDPGQGDFSNQPQHF